This record concerns one TCR beta chain sequence. The target antigen is unknown. Trimming cost V 4 bases and J 2 bases, with 13 bases left between them. Germline V gene lookup returns CDR1 SGDLS and CDR2 YYNGEE. CDR3 length: 14 amino acids. Clones were read by immunoSEQ multiplex PCR, and TCRdb kept only the in-frame ones, dropping some. This repertoire shows over a million clones, roughly 96% found once; its top ten account for more than 0.9%. The sample originates from a study of shared clonotypes between healthy human individuals. Overall study findings and caveats: Only blood was sampled; tissue repertoires likely differ.

Sequencing was done on a sample of naive CD4+ T cells sorted from blood. Subset here: CD45RA+ positively selected. This TCR was recovered from a man aged 25-40 years in good health. The gene calls are TRBV9 and TRBJ2-7; D is undetermined. CDR3 coding DNA: TGTGCCAGCAGCTTCCGCGCGGTGACCTACGAGCAGTACTTC. This translates into CASSFRAVTYEQYF.